A single sample gave rise to the 5 T cell receptor beta chains below, sequenced in a study of blood T cell repertoires in COVID-19 (dated by TCRdb to the early 2020s). The library was prepared using the immunoSEQ multiplex PCR assay. The table comes from immuneACCESS by way of TCRdb, which keeps in-frame sequences with V and J called. Part of the clones is missing from these tables; in studies checked, under half for an unresolved V gene and the rest for unknown reasons. Recorded for this sample are some 20,000 clones; 82% of them occurred a single time. In total, the top ten clones hold 6.1% of the sample. The sequenced sample consisted of peripheral blood. The receptors here all came from a human donor in a cohort sampled during active COVID-19.

CDR3 in DNA: TGTGCCAGCAGCTTAGCGGGAAGTGGAAAATCCTACAATGAGCAGTTCTTC. This translates into CASSLAGSGKSYNEQFF. The chain employs TRBV5-6 and TRBJ2-1; TRBD2 matches 7 bases. The CDR3 loop spans 17 amino acids. The germline gives CDR1 SGHDT, CDR2 YYEEEE. V lost 2 bases to trimming and J lost 1 base; unmatched junction nucleotides: 9.

The chain carries TRBV3-1 (or the pseudogene TRBV3-2) and TRBJ2-1; 11 nucleotides match TRBD2. The CDR3 extends over 15 amino acids. Germline assignment: CDR1 LGHDT and CDR2 YNNKEL (reference sequence). V was clipped by 4 bases and J by 5 bases; unmatched bases: 4. CDR3 coding DNA: TGTGCCAGCAGCCCAGCTAGCGGGGGGAACAATGAGCAGTTCTTC. The encoded protein is CASSPASGGNNEQFF.

The chain has TRBV6-4 and TRBJ2-2, with 8 bases lining up with TRBD1. The junction had 2 bases not matched to a gene; V was cut back by 2 bases and J by 6 bases. This CDR3 region has 14 residues. Germline V gene sequence: CDR1 MRHNA, CDR2 SNTAGT. CDR3 sequence (DNA): TGTGCCAGCAGTGACGGACAGGGACCCGGGGAGCTGTTTTTT. Protein product: CASSDGQGPGELFF.

This clone ranks as medium-sized. The chain carries TRBV6-4 and TRBJ2-3; 10 nucleotides agree with TRBD2. The CDR3 totals 16 residues. Trimming cost V 3 bases and J 1 base; bases outside gene matches: 4. Germline CDR1 reads MRHNA; CDR2 reads SNTAGT. CDR3 DNA sequence: TGTGCCAGCAGTGAAGCGGGAGGGGGTGGCACAGATACGCAGTATTTT. Translation: CASSEAGGGGTDTQYF.

The chain employs TRBV10-3 and TRBJ1-2; 9 bases fit TRBD1. The V gene's germline CDR1 is ENHRY and CDR2 SYGVKD. The junction had 9 bases not matched to a gene; V was cut back by 8 bases and J by 5 bases. The CDR3 spans 14 residues. This CDR3 reads CAIQQGAVNYGYTF. In DNA, the CDR3 is TGTGCCATCCAACAGGGGGCCGTTAATTATGGCTACACCTTC.